A selection of T cell receptor beta chains follows, all from one sample in a study of identifying expanded T cells in peripheral blood. The data were produced by immunoSEQ multiplex PCR, yet TCRdb's version contains in-frame clones alone and is incomplete. The repertoire holds around 99,000 clones, with about 88% as singletons. The material sequenced was blood. Receptor source: a person aged 18 to 69 in good health. Each CDR3 is given with its conserved first and last residue. Fields, in order: V gene, J gene, D gene, clone size, CDR3 DNA, CDR3 protein. D genes are given only for firm matches. Clone size appears in some rows only: once, few, many, or a class for an expanded clone.

TRBV14,TRBJ1-2,.,.,TGTGCCAGCAGCCAAGATTTTAGGGGAAACTATGGCTACACCTTC,CASSQDFRGNYGYTF
TRBV19,TRBJ1-5,.,once,TGTGCCAGTAGTATGGACCGGGACCATCTTTATAGCAATCAGCCCCAGCATTTT,CASSMDRDHLYSNQPQHF
TRBV18,TRBJ1-1,.,.,TGTGCCAGCTCACCACCTACAGGGTACACTGAAGCTTTCTTT,CASSPPTGYTEAFF
TRBV7-9,TRBJ1-2,TRBD1,.,TGTGCCAGCAGCCCCGCCCGGGACAGGGTCGATGGCTACACCTTC,CASSPARDRVDGYTF
TRBV19,TRBJ1-5,.,few,TGTGCCAGTACGGACCTGGCAGGGTATAGCAATCAGCCCCAGCATTTT,CASTDLAGYSNQPQHF
TRBV30,TRBJ2-3,TRBD2,.,TGTGCCTGGAGTGTAACTAGCGGGGCCACAGATACGCAGTATTTT,CAWSVTSGATDTQYF
TRBV6-1,TRBJ2-7,.,.,TGTGCCAGCAGTGAAGCCTTCTCTGACTACCTCTACGAGCAGTACTTC,CASSEAFSDYLYEQYF
TRBV2,TRBJ1-2,.,once,TGTGCCAGCACCGAACTGGGACTTCAAGGCTACACCTTC,CASTELGLQGYTF
TRBV6-5,TRBJ1-4,.,.,TGTGCCAGCAGTTTTTCGTCCGATGAAAAACTGTTTTTT,CASSFSSDEKLFF
TRBV19,TRBJ1-6,.,.,TGTGCCAGTAGTAGCTGGGACCGGCTAACGACCTCACCCCTCCACTTT,CASSSWDRLTTSPLHF
TRBV4-3,TRBJ1-2,.,.,TGCGCCAGCAGCCAAGAGCGAAATTGGCCCCTGGGTGGCTACACCTTC,CASSQERNWPLGGYTF
TRBV6-5,TRBJ1-6,.,once,TGTGCCAGTGCGATCGGGCATAATTCACCCCTCCACTTT,CASAIGHNSPLHF
TRBV30,TRBJ1-1,.,.,TGTGCCTGGAGGGCTAGGGCCCTCCCTGAAGCTTTCTTT,CAWRARALPEAFF
TRBV11-2,TRBJ2-1,TRBD1,.,TGTGCCAGCAGCCGCGGACAGGGGTACAATGAGCAGTTCTTC,CASSRGQGYNEQFF
TRBV27,TRBJ2-5,TRBD2,.,TGTGCCAGCAGTGCCGGGCGGGAGCGCAAAGAGACCCAGTACTTC,CASSAGRERKETQYF
TRBV5-1,TRBJ2-3,TRBD1,.,TGCGCCAGCAGCCCCGGACAGGGTGGGGTAGATACGCAGTATTTT,CASSPGQGGVDTQYF
TRBV7-2,TRBJ2-3,.,.,TGTGCCAGCAGCTTACTGGGTTGGAGGGCAGATACGCAGTATTTT,CASSLLGWRADTQYF
TRBV5-1,TRBJ2-7,TRBD1,.,TGCGCCAGCAGCACCGGGACAGGTTACTACGAGCAGTACTTC,CASSTGTGYYEQYF
TRBV19,TRBJ2-7,TRBD1,once,TGTGCCAGTAGCCCGACAGGGTCCGGGGACGAGCAGTACTTC,CASSPTGSGDEQYF
TRBV5-4,TRBJ2-2,.,.,TGTGCCAGCAGCTTGGGGTCGGGGACGAACACCGGGGAGCTGTTTTTT,CASSLGSGTNTGELFF
TRBV6-5,TRBJ2-2,.,.,TGTGCCAGCAGCTATCGACAGACGAACACCGGGGAGCTGTTTTTT,CASSYRQTNTGELFF
TRBV28,TRBJ2-1,TRBD2,.,TGTGCCAGCAGCCACCAAGCGGGAGGGACGTACAATGAGCAGTTCTTC,CASSHQAGGTYNEQFF
TRBV5-1,TRBJ2-2,.,.,TGCGCCAGCAGCTTGTCTGAAATTCGGGGGAACACCGGGGAGCTGTTTTTT,CASSLSEIRGNTGELFF
TRBV6-1,TRBJ2-1,TRBD2,.,TGTGCCAGCAGTGAACAACTAGCGGGAGCCGGTGAGCAGTTCTTC,CASSEQLAGAGEQFF
TRBV11-2,TRBJ2-2,.,.,TGTGCCAGCAGCTCTGAGCTACTAGCAGCGACCGGGGAGCTGTTTTTT,CASSSELLAATGELFF
TRBV15,TRBJ1-5,TRBD1,.,TGTGCCACCAGCAGAGGGACAGGGGGGAGCAATCAGCCCCAGCATTTT,CATSRGTGGSNQPQHF
TRBV7-2,TRBJ2-1,.,.,TGTGCCAGCAGCTTAGCAGGCTATGAGCAGTTCTTC,CASSLAGYEQFF
TRBV2,TRBJ1-3,.,.,TGTGCCAGCACCCAGACTAGCTCTGGAAACACCATATATTTT,CASTQTSSGNTIYF
TRBV13,TRBJ2-6,.,few,TGTGCCAGCAGCTTAGGATACAGGGCGACTGGGGCCAACGTCCTGACTTTC,CASSLGYRATGANVLTF
TRBV29-1,TRBJ2-7,.,.,TGCAGCGTTGTTTGGGGCTCTACAAGCTCCTACGAGCAGTACTTC,CSVVWGSTSSYEQYF
TRBV21-1,TRBJ1-2,.,.,TGTGCCAGCAGCAACCCGTCTAACTATGGCTACACCTTC,CASSNPSNYGYTF
TRBV27,TRBJ2-2,TRBD2,.,TGTGCCAGCAGTTCAATTCTAGCGGGAGGGCCGGGTACCGGGGAGCTGTTTTTT,CASSSILAGGPGTGELFF
TRBV4-1,TRBJ2-2,.,.,TGCGCCAGCAGCCAAACCACGGGACGCAACACCGGGGAGCTGTTTTTT,CASSQTTGRNTGELFF
TRBV7-8,TRBJ1-2,.,.,TGTGCCAGCAGCTTAGAGGTGCAGTTGGGGACCTTC,CASSLEVQLGTF
TRBV9,TRBJ2-7,.,.,TGTGCCAGCAGCCCGGGGACGGACCCCAGGAACGAGCAGTACTTC,CASSPGTDPRNEQYF
TRBV14,TRBJ2-5,TRBD2,.,TGTGCCAGCAGCCAAGCCGGGACTAGCCCTAGCCAAGAGACCCAGTACTTC,CASSQAGTSPSQETQYF
TRBV27,TRBJ1-2,TRBD1,.,TGTGCCAGCAGAACAGGGGCAACTTATGGCTACACCTTC,CASRTGATYGYTF
TRBV18,TRBJ1-5,.,.,TGTGCCAGCTCCCGAACCCCGGCGCAGGAGAATCAGCCCCAGCATTTT,CASSRTPAQENQPQHF
TRBV23-1,TRBJ1-1,.,few,TGCGCCAGCAGACCATCCTACGAAGCTTTCTTT,CASRPSYEAFF
TRBV27,TRBJ2-1,TRBD1,.,TGTGCCAGCAGTTTGGGAAGGGACAGGAGCTCCTACAATGAGCAGTTCTTC,CASSLGRDRSSYNEQFF